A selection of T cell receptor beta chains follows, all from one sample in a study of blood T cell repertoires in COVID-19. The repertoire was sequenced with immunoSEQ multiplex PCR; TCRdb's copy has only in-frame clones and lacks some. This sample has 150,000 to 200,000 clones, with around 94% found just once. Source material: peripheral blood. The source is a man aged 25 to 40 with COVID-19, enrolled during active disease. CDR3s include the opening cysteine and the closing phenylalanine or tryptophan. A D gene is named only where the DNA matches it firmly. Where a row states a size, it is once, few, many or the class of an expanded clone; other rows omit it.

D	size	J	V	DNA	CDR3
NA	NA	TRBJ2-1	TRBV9	TGTGCCAGCAGCGTAGAGCCCCACAATGAGCAGTTCTTC	CASSVEPHNEQFF
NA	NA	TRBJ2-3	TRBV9	TGTGCCAGCAGCGTAGGGTCAGTTCCCACAGATACGCAGTATTTT	CASSVGSVPTDTQYF
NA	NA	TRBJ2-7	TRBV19	TGTGCCAGTAGTATGTCCACTCCCCCCATACAGGAGCAGTACTTC	CASSMSTPPIQEQYF
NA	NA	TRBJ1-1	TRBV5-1	TGCGCCAGCAGCCCGGGACTCGGGGAAGGGAACACTGAAGCTTTCTTT	CASSPGLGEGNTEAFF
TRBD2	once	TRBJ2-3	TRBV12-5	TGTGCTAGTGGTGCTTTGGCGAGCGGGGGGGCCTCTGAGGATACGCAGTATTTT	CASGALASGGASEDTQYF
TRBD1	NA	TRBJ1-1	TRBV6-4	TGTGCCAGCAGACGGGACAGAACCAGCACTGAAGCTTTCTTT	CASRRDRTSTEAFF
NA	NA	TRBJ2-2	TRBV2	TGTGCCAGCAGTGAATTAGGTCAGGCGAACACCGGGGAGCTGTTTTTT	CASSELGQANTGELFF
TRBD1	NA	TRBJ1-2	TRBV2	TGTGCCAGCAGACAGGGGGAGTGGGGCTACACCTTC	CASRQGEWGYTF
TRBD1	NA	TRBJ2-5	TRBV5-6	TGTGCCAGCGGGGCAGGGGGCCAAGAGACCCAGTACTTC	CASGAGGQETQYF
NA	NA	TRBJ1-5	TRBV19	TGTGCCAGTAGTCCGGACAATAGCAATCAGCCCCAGCATTTT	CASSPDNSNQPQHF
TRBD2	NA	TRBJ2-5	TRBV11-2	TGTGCCAGCAGCTTAGTGCGGGGGGGGGTGACCCAGTACTTC	CASSLVRGGVTQYF
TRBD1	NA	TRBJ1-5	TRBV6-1	TGTGCCAGCAGTGGAAGTCAGTGGACAGGGGGCGTTCAGCCCCAGCATTTT	CASSGSQWTGGVQPQHF
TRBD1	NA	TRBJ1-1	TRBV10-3	TGTGCCATCAGCGTGGACAGGGTGAACACTGAAGCTTTCTTT	CAISVDRVNTEAFF
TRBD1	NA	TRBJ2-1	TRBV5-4	TGTGCCAGCAGCACACGGACAGGGGGCTTCGCTGAGCAGTTCTTC	CASSTRTGGFAEQFF
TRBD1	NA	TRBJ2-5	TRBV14	TGTGCCAGCAGCCATGTCCCGTCGGACAGGGGAGGGACCCAGTACTTC	CASSHVPSDRGGTQYF
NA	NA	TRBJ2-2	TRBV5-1	TGCGCCAGCAGCGCCGGGACAAACACCGGGGAGCTGTTTTTT	CASSAGTNTGELFF
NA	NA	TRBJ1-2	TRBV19	TGTGCCAGTAGTATAGTCGGGGGAACCATCGGAAGTGGCTACACCTTC	CASSIVGGTIGSGYTF
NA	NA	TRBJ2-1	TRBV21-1	TGTGCCAGCAGCAAAGGGTTACAGGTGAATGAGCAGTTCTTC	CASSKGLQVNEQFF
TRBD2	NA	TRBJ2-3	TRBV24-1	TGTGCCACCAGTGATCAGACTAGCGCCACAGATACGCAGTATTTT	CATSDQTSATDTQYF
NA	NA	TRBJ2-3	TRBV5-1	TGCGCCAGCACCCTCGGCGGAGGGGTTTCAGATACGCAGTATTTT	CASTLGGGVSDTQYF
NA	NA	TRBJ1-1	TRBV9	TGTGCCAGCAGCCCCTGGGGGGGCACTGAAGCTTTCTTT	CASSPWGGTEAFF
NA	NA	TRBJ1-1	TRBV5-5	TGTGCCAGCAGCTATTACCCCAGAGGAGACACTGAAGCTTTCTTT	CASSYYPRGDTEAFF
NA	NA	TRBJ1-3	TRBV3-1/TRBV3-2	TGTGCCAGCAGACTAGCTGGAAACACCATATATTTT	CASRLAGNTIYF
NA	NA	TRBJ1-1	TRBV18	TGTGCCAGCTCCTCAGGGGAGAACACTGAAGCTTTCTTT	CASSSGENTEAFF
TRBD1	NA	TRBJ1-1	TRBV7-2	TGTGCCAGCACCCCCCGACAGGGGCTCTCTGAAGCTTTCTTT	CASTPRQGLSEAFF
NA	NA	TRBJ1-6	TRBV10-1	TGCGCCAGCAGTGAGCGGCAGGGAACTTCACCCCTCCACTTT	CASSERQGTSPLHF
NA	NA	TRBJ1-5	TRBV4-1	TGCGCCAGCAGCCAAGAGGACAGAACCAATCAGCCCCAGCATTTT	CASSQEDRTNQPQHF
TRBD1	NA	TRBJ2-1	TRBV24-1	TGTGCCACCAGTGATAGCCAGGGGGCTGAGAATGAGCAGTTCTTC	CATSDSQGAENEQFF
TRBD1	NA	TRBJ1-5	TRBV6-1	TGTGCCAGCAGTGTCCTGACAGGGGTTAACAATCAGCCCCAGCATTTT	CASSVLTGVNNQPQHF
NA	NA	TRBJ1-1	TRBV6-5	TGTGCCACCTGGACACCGAACACTGAAGCTTTCTTT	CATWTPNTEAFF
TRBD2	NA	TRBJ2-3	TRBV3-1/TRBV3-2	TGTGCCAGCACCCCCAGCGGGACCACAGATACGCAGTATTTT	CASTPSGTTDTQYF
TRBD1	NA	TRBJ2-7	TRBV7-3	TGTGCCAGCAGCTCAGGGACAGGCCACCTCGAGCAGTACTTC	CASSSGTGHLEQYF
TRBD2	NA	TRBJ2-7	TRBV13	TGTGCCAGCAGCCCCCGACTAGCAAGGGAGCAGTACTTC	CASSPRLAREQYF
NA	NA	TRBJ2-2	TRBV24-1	TGTGCCACCAGTGATTCGACAGGGAACACCGGGGAGCTGTTTTTT	CATSDSTGNTGELFF
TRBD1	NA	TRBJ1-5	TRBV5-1	TGCGCCAGCAGCCAAGGGACAGGTAGCAATCAGCCCCAGCATTTT	CASSQGTGSNQPQHF
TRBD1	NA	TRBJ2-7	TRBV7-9	TGTGCCAGCAGCTTAAGTCCTCTGACGGACAGGGGTTTCCACGAGCAGTACTTC	CASSLSPLTDRGFHEQYF
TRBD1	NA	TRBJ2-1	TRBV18	TGTGCCAGCTCACCATCCGCGGGCAGGGGGCCGCAGTTCTTC	CASSPSAGRGPQFF
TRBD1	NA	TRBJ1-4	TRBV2	TGTGCCAGCAGCCGGGCTCTAACAGGGGTACTGTTTTTT	CASSRALTGVLFF
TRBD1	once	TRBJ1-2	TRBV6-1	TGTGCCAGCAGTGACAGTGGGGACAGGGGGCGCGGTGGCTATGGCTACACCTTC	CASSDSGDRGRGGYGYTF
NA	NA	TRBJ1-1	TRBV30	TGTGCCTGGAGTGACAGCCCTCTGAACACTGAAGCTTTCTTT	CAWSDSPLNTEAFF
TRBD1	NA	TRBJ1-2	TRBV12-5	TGTGCTAGTGGTCCCAGGGACAGGGGGATTTATGGCTACACCTTC	CASGPRDRGIYGYTF
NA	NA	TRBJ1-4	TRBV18	TGTGCCAGCTCACGGGGCGGGGCTGGATCCGGTAATGAAAAACTGTTTTTT	CASSRGGAGSGNEKLFF